The 11 T cell receptor beta chains reported below all come from one sample, sequenced in a study of blood T cell repertoires in COVID-19. This table comes from immunoSEQ multiplex PCR, and its TCRdb copy is limited to in-frame clones, with some not included. Counted here are fewer than 250,000 clones, around 83% occurring once; the ten biggest clones make up 6.5% to 9%. Source material: peripheral blood. The receptors come from a woman aged 45-65 years with acute or convalescent COVID-19.

The J gene is TRBJ2-3, the V gene TRBV28, with D possibly TRBD2 on 6 matching bases. The CDR3 has 12 residues. Germline values: CDR1 MDHEN, CDR2 SYDVKM. Trimming removed 4 bases at V and 5 bases at J, with 7 bases between. CDR3 DNA sequence: TGTGCCAGCAGTTCGGGGGTAGATACGCAGTATTTT. This encodes CASSSGVDTQYF.

The rearrangement links TRBV9 to TRBJ2-2, with a tentative D call TRBD2 (5 bases). This CDR3 has 16 amino acids. V shed 4 bases and J shed 4 bases, with 17 bases lying between them. Germline CDR1 and CDR2: SGDLS and YYNGEE. CDR3 protein: CASSSHRVEGTGELFF. DNA for the CDR3: TGTGCCAGCAGCTCCCACCGGGTCGAGGGCACCGGGGAGCTGTTTTTT.

The chain carries TRBV2 and TRBJ2-7; D perhaps matches TRBD2 (6 bases). V lost 6 bases and J lost 1, with 13 bases in between. Germline assignment: CDR1 SNHLY and CDR2 FYNNEI. The CDR3 sequence is 14 residues long. The CDR3 DNA follows: TGTGCCAGCAGGCCCACAGCGGGTTCCTACGAGCAGTACTTC. Amino acids: CASRPTAGSYEQYF. Drawing the rest from reference TRBV2 and TRBJ2-7, the complete variable domain is EPEVTQTPSHQVTQMGQEVILRCVPISNHLYFYWYRQILGQKVEFLVSFYNNEISEKSEIFDDQFSVERPDGSNFTLKIRSTKLEDSAMYFCASRPTAGSYEQYFGPGTRLTVT.

This chain joins TRBV27 and TRBJ1-1, with TRBD1 as a possible D gene (5 bases). Deletions cut 5 bases from V and 4 bases from J, with 17 bases between. CDR3 length: 15 amino acids. CDR1 is MNHEY and CDR2 is SMNVEV in the germline V gene (reference sequence). In DNA, the CDR3 is TGTGCCAGCAGTCCCGGGGGGGTACCAGGCACTGAAGCTTTCTTT. Protein sequence: CASSPGGVPGTEAFF.

The chain has TRBV4-3 and TRBJ2-1; 12 bases are shared with TRBD2. V lost 3 bases to trimming and J lost 4 bases; unmatched junction nucleotides: 1. The CDR3 is made up of 15 amino acids. Germline V gene data show CDR1 as LGHNA and CDR2 as YSLEER. This CDR3 is CASSQLAGGYNEQFF. The CDR3 region has the DNA TGCGCCAGCAGCCAGCTAGCGGGGGGGTACAATGAGCAGTTCTTC.

The chain employs TRBV3-1 (or the pseudogene TRBV3-2) and TRBJ1-4; D is ambiguous. The CDR3 sequence is 11 residues long. Germline V gene lookup returns CDR1 LGHDT and CDR2 YNNKEL (reference sequence). The V gene lost 3 bases and the J gene lost 7 bases, with 3 bases spanning the gap. CDR3 amino acids: CASSHSEKLFF. CDR3 in DNA: TGTGCCAGCAGCCACAGTGAAAAACTGTTTTTT.

V usage is TRBV19 and J usage is TRBJ2-7; 9 bases fit TRBD1. V was clipped by 3 bases and J by 3 bases; unmatched bases: 3. This CDR3 has 14 residues. Germline loops: CDR1 LNHDA, CDR2 SQIVND (reference sequence). The CDR3 is CASSMKGQGYEQYF. The CDR3 DNA reads TGTGCCAGTAGTATGAAGGGACAGGGCTACGAGCAGTACTTC.

The chain joins TRBV28 to TRBJ1-2; no reliable D call. V dropped 3 bases and J dropped 6 bases, with 11 bases sitting between them. Germline CDR1 MDHEN, CDR2 SYDVKM. CDR3 length: 13 residues. Here the CDR3 DNA reads TGTGCCAGCAGTTTGAGGCAGATCCATGGCTACACCTTC. Translating gives CASSLRQIHGYTF.

The V gene is TRBV28, the J gene TRBJ1-5; D might be TRBD1 (6 bases). Per germline, CDR1 MDHEN and CDR2 SYDVKM. The CDR3 runs 14 residues. V was trimmed by 6 bases and J by 7 bases, leaving 16 bases between them. In DNA, the CDR3 is TGTGCCAGCAGCCTTGGGGGGGCAGGACAGCCCCAGCATTTT. Protein product: CASSLGGAGQPQHF.

In this sample, this clone turned up once. The junction does not match germline at one end; this may be a read error. The V gene is TRBV30, the J gene TRBJ1-2, with 10 bases aligning to TRBD1. The CDR3 length is 13 residues. CDR1 GTSNPN and CDR2 SVGIG come from the germline V gene (reference sequence). DNA of the CDR3: TGTGCCCGGAGGGACAGGGGATGGGAAGGCTACACCTTC. It translates to CARRDRGWEGYTF.

Of note for this clone: The same CDR3 arises from other DNA sequences in this sample as well. The V and J genes are TRBV7-2 and TRBJ2-7; TRBD1 is a possible D gene (5 bases). Per the germline V gene, CDR1 is SGHTA and CDR2 is FQGNSA. V shed 2 bases and J shed 2 bases, with 7 bases lying between them. There are 13 residues in the CDR3. Written as DNA, the CDR3 is TGTGCCAGCAGCTTACAGGGCCCCTACGAGCAGTACTTC. Translating gives CASSLQGPYEQYF.